This TCR beta chain is drawn from a study of T-cell reconstitution after alpha-beta-depleted transplantation in children (dated by TCRdb to about 2016). For context, the study as a whole: Using TCR repertoire profiling, the study followed T-cell immune reconstitution in a quantitative way in children after TCRalphabeta/CD19-depleted allogeneic hematopoietic cell transplantation. What the authors observed across the whole study: In some patients, high TCRbeta diversity at day 60 was attributed to recipient T cells and intrathymic progenitors that had survived conditioning. The apparently early alphabetaT-cell count recovery about two months after transplant was reportedly dependent on only several hundred rapidly expanded clones derived from non-depleted graft cells. Hyperexpanded clone frequencies declined over subsequent months; after one year, T-cell counts and TCRbeta diversity were mostly attributed to newly produced T cells.

Counted from cysteine to phenylalanine, this CDR3 has 19 amino acids. Here the CDR3 DNA is all that survives: 57 bases in frame from base 1. Sequences LGHNA (CDR1) and YSLEER (CDR2) are obtained from the germline V gene. V and J lose 0 bases and 8 bases, and a span of 26 bases separates them. The library was produced with PCR. TCRdb lists the instrument as Illumina HiSeq 2500. TCR libraries were prepared with molecular barcoding, using unique molecular identifiers to normalize TCRbeta repertoire quantification. TCRdb handled the public reads itself, with Q25 trimming in fastp and clone calling in MiXCR, and kept productive beta chains. Records with the same CDR3 protein are collapsed into one entry carrying the most frequent genes and DNA. In this sample the table shows around 370,000 distinct CDR3 sequences, around 16% of which occur a single time. 35% to 50% of the sample rests with the top ten. What this sample's treatment or condition label stands for: allogeneic hematopoietic cell transplantation with graft depleted of TCRalphabeta T cells and CD19 B cells. The children who served as transplant recipients had been given grafts of TCRalphabeta/CD19-depleted allogeneic hematopoietic cells.

Remarks on this clonotype: Its binding antigen is unknown. One base away there is no much larger clone; base qualities are not given.

The sequences come from PBMCs, mostly from graft donor cells, collected 360 days after TCRalphabeta/CD19-depleted stem cell transplant. The rearranged segments are TRBV4-3 and TRBJ2-1; the D gene could be TRBD1 or TRBD2, each one agreeing over 6 bases. The receptor's source is a male patient aged 2 to 9 who had a stem cell transplant for acute lymphoblastic leukemia, so the T cells may come from the graft donor. Here the CDR3 is given as CASSQDAGGGLHSMDEQFF. At the DNA level, the sequence is TGCGCCAGCAGCCAAGACGCTGGAGGGGGGCTCCACTCGATGGATGAGCAGTTCTTC.